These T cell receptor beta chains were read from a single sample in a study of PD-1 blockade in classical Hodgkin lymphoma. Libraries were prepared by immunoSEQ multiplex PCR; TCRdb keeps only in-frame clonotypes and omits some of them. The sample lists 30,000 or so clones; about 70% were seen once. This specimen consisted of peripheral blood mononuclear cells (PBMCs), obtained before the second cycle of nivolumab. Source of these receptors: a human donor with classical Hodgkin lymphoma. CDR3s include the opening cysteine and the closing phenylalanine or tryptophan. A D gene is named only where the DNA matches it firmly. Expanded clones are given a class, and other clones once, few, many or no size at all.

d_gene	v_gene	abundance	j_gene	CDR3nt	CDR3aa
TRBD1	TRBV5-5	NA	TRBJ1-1	TGTGCCAGCAGAACAAACAGGGGGGTGAACACTGAAGCTTTCTTT	CASRTNRGVNTEAFF
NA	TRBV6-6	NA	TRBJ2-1	TGTGCCAGCAGGGAAGGGGTAGGGCCCTACAATGAGCAGTTCTTC	CASREGVGPYNEQFF
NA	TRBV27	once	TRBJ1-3	TGTGCCAGCAGATCGGGACCTGGAAACACCATATATTTT	CASRSGPGNTIYF
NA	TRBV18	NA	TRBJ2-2	TGTGCCAGCTCACCTGTGCCCGTCCTAGCCTACACCGGGGAGCTGTTTTTT	CASSPVPVLAYTGELFF
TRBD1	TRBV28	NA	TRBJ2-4	TGTGCCAGCAGCGGCAGGGGACAGTGGAACATTCAGTACTTC	CASSGRGQWNIQYF
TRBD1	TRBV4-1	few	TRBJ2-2	TGCGCCAGCAGCCAGAGGCCCCCGGGACAGGGGGTTGCGAACACCGGGGAGCTGTTTTTT	CASSQRPPGQGVANTGELFF
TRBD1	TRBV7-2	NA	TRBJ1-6	TGTGCCAGCAGCTCCCGCCCGGGACAGGGATCAAGATCACCCCTCCACTTT	CASSSRPGQGSRSPLHF
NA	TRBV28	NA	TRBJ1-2	TGTGCCAGCAGTCCTCTGACTCGCGGCTACACCTTC	CASSPLTRGYTF
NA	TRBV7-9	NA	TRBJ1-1	TGTGCCAGCAGCCCGACTGAGCACACTGAAGCTTTCTTT	CASSPTEHTEAFF
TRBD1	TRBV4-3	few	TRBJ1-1	TGCGCCAGCAGCCAAAGTTTGATCGGACAGGCGAACACTGAAGCTTTCTTT	CASSQSLIGQANTEAFF
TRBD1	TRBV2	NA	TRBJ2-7	TGTGCCAGCAGTGAATTTCAGGGGGCCTACGAGCAGTACTTC	CASSEFQGAYEQYF
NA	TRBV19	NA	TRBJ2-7	TGTGCCAGTGCCCATTCGACTAGTGCTTCGTTGCAGTACTTC	CASAHSTSASLQYF
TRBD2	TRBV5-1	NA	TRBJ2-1	TGCGCCAGCAGCATTAGCGGGAGCTCCTACAATGAGCAGTTCTTC	CASSISGSSYNEQFF
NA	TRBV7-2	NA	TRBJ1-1	TGTGCCAGCAGACGCTCTACTGGGGGGAACACTGAAGCTTTCTTT	CASRRSTGGNTEAFF
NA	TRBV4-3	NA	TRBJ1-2	TGCGCCAGCAGCCAAGAGTCCAACAGTGGGTATGGCTACACCTTC	CASSQESNSGYGYTF
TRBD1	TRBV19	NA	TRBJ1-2	TGTGCCAGTAGTATGACACCGGGACAGAGATATGGCTACACCTTC	CASSMTPGQRYGYTF
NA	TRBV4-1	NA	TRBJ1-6	TGCGCCAGCAGCGCCGGCCGCGACAGAGCTTCACCCCTCCACTTT	CASSAGRDRASPLHF
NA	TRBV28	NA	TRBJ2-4	TGTGCCAGCAGTTTAACCCCTACTGGGGCCAAGGCTTTC	CASSLTPTGAKAF
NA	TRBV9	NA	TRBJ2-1	TGTGCCAGCAGCGTAATGAGGAGGGGGGCAGATGAGCAGTTCTTC	CASSVMRRGADEQFF
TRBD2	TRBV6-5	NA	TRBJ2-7	TGTGCCAGCAGTTTGGGACTAGCGGCTTCCTACGAGCAGTACTTC	CASSLGLAASYEQYF
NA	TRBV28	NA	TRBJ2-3	TGTGCCAGCAGTTTATTCGTTACAGGGCACCCAGATACGCAGTATTTT	CASSLFVTGHPDTQYF
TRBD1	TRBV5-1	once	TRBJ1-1	TGCGCCAGCAGCTTGCAAGGGGGCAACACTGAAGCTTTCTTT	CASSLQGGNTEAFF
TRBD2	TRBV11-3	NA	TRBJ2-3	TGTGCCAGCAGCCCGGGTTCGACTAGCTCGCCGGGAGATACGCAGTATTTT	CASSPGSTSSPGDTQYF
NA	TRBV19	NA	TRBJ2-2	TGTGCCAGTACAGGCGGGCGGTACACCGGGGAGCTGTTTTTT	CASTGGRYTGELFF
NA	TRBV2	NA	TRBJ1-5	TGTGCCAGCAGGGGGGCTACAAATCAGCCCCAGCATTTT	CASRGATNQPQHF
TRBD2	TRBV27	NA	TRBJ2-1	TGTGCCAGCAGTTTACGCGGGAGGTACAATGAGCAGTTCTTC	CASSLRGRYNEQFF
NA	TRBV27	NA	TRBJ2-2	TGTGCCAGCAAGGCAGGTTCCGGGGAGCTGTTTTTT	CASKAGSGELFF
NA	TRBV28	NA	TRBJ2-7	TGTGCCGCAAAGGGGACGCCCTCCTACGAGCAGTACTTC	CAAKGTPSYEQYF
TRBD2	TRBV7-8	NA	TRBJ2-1	TGTGCCAGCAGCGCCCGGACTAGCGGGATGCATGAGCAGTTCTTC	CASSARTSGMHEQFF
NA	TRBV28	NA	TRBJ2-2	TGTGCCAGCAGTTTATCACCGGGAACCGGGGAGCTGTTTTTT	CASSLSPGTGELFF
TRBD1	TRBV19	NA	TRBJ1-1	TGTGCCAGTAGTATTGGTCCGGGACAGCTAAACACTGAAGCTTTCTTT	CASSIGPGQLNTEAFF
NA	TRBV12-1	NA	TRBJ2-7	TGTGCCAGCAGCTTCCCCGAGGTGTACGAGCAGTACTTC	CASSFPEVYEQYF
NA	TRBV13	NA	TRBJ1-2	TGTGCCAGCAGCTTAGTTTCAGGGGATGGCTACACCTTC	CASSLVSGDGYTF
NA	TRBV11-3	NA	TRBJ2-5	TGTGCCAGCAGCAGAAGCTCGGAGACCCAGTACTTC	CASSRSSETQYF
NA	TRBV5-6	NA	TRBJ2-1	TGTGCCAGCAGCTTGGAGTGGTCGGGCCCTTACAATGAGCAGTTCTTC	CASSLEWSGPYNEQFF
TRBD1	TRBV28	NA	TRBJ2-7	TGTGCCAGCAGTTCCGGACAGGGAAGCGTCTACGAGCAGTACTTC	CASSSGQGSVYEQYF
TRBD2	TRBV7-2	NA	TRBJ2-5	TGTGCCAGCAGCTACCTCCCGGGACTAGCGGCCCAAGAGACCCAGTACTTC	CASSYLPGLAAQETQYF
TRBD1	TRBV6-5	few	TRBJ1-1	TGTGCCAGCAGTTACTCCCCGGGACAGCCAGAAGCTTTCTTT	CASSYSPGQPEAFF
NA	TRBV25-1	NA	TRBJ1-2	TGTGCCAGCAGTGCGGGGAGACCCTATGGCTACACCTTC	CASSAGRPYGYTF
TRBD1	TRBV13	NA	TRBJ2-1	TGTGCCAGCTTTACAGGGGGAGGTAATGAGCAGTTCTTC	CASFTGGGNEQFF
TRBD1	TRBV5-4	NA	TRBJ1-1	TGTGCCAGCAGCTTGACGGACAGGGTCGACACTGAAGCTTTCTTT	CASSLTDRVDTEAFF
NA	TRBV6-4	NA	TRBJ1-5	TGTGCCAGCAGTGGGGAAGCAGGGCAGCCCCAGCATTTT	CASSGEAGQPQHF
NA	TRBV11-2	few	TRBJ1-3	TGTGCCAGCAGCTTAGGGGGGGCGTCCGGAAACACCATATATTTT	CASSLGGASGNTIYF
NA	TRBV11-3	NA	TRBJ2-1	TGTGCCAGCAGCTTACAAGGAGGGAATGAGCAGTTCTTC	CASSLQGGNEQFF
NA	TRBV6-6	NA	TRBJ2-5	TGTGCCAGCAGATATCGGGGCCAAGAGACCCAGTACTTC	CASRYRGQETQYF
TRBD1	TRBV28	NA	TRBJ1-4	TGTGCCAGCCGAAGACAGGGTAATGAAAAACTGTTTTTT	CASRRQGNEKLFF
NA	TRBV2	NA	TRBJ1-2	TGTGCCAGCAGTAAACAGCGAATCGGCCTAGATGGCTACACCTTC	CASSKQRIGLDGYTF
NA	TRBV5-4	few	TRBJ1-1	TGTGCCAGTTCCAGGGAGGACACTGAAGCTTTCTTT	CASSREDTEAFF
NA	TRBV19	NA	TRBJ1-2	TGTGCCAGTACTCCTCGGCGGGGAGGGGGCTATGGCTACACCTTC	CASTPRRGGGYGYTF
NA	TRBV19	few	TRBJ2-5	TGTGCCAGTAGTATGGCGGAGAGCATCCAAGAGACCCAGTACTTC	CASSMAESIQETQYF
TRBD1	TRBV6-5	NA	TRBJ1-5	TGTGCCAGCAGTTACTCAGGGGGCCATCAGCCCCAGCATTTT	CASSYSGGHQPQHF
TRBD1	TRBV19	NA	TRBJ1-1	TGTGCCAGTAGTATCCGGGGACAGGGGTCTTATGCTTTCTTT	CASSIRGQGSYAFF